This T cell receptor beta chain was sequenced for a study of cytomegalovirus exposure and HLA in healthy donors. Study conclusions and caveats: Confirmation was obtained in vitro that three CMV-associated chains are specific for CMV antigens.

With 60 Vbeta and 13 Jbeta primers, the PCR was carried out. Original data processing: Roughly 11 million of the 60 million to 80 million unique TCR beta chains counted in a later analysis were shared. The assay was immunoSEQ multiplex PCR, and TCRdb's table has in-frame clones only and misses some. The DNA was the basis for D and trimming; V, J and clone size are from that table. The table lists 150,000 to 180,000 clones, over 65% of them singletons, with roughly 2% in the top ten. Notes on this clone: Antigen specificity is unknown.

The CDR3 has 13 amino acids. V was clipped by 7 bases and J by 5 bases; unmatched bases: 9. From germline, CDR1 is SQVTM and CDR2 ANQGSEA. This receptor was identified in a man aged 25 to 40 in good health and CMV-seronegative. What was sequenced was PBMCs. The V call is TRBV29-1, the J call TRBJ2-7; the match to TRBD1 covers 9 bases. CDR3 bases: TGCAGCGCGATCCGGGACAGGGTGAACGAGCAGTACTTC. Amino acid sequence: CSAIRDRVNEQYF.